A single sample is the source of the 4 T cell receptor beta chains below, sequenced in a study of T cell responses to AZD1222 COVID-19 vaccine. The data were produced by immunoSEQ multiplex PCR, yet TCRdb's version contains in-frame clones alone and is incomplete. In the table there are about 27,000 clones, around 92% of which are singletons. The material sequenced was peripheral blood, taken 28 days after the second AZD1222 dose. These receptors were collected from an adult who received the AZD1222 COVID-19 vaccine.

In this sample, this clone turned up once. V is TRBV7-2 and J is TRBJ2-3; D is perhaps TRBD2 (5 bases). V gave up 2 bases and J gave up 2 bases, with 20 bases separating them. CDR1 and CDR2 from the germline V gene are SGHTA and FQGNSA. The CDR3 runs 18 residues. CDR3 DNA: TGTGCCAGCAGCTTAAACCCCCCACGAGCGGTTTACACAGATACGCAGTATTTT. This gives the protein CASSLNPPRAVYTDTQYF.

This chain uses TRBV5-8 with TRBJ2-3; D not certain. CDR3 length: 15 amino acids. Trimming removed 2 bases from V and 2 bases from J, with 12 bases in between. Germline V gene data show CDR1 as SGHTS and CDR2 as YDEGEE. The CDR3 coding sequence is TGTGCCAGCAGCTTTTCTCGGTTCCCCACAGATACGCAGTATTTT. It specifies CASSFSRFPTDTQYF.

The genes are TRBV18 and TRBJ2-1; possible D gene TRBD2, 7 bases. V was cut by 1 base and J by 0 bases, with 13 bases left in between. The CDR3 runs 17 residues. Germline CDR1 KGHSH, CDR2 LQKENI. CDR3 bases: TGTGCCAGCTCACCACGTAGGGGGGGAGGCTCCTACAATGAGCAGTTCTTC. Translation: CASSPRRGGGSYNEQFF. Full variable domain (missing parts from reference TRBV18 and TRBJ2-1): NAGVMQNPRHLVRRRGQEARLRCSPMKGHSHVYWYRQLPEEGLKFMVYLQKENIIDESGMPKERFSAEFPKEGPSILRIQQVVRGDSAAYFCASSPRRGGGSYNEQFFGPGTRLTVL.

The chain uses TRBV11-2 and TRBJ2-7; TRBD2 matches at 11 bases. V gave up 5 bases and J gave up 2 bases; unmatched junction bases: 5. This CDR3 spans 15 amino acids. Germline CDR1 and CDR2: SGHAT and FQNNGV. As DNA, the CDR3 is TGTGCCAGCAGCCTATTAGCGGGAGGGACCTACGAGCAGTACTTC. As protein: CASSLLAGGTYEQYF. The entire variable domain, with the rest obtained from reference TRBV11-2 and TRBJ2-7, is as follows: EAGVAQSPRYKIIEKRQSVAFWCNPISGHATLYWYQQILGQGPKLLIQFQNNGVVDDSQLPKDRFSAERLKGVDSTLKIQPAKLEDSAVYLCASSLLAGGTYEQYFGPGTRLTVT.